This T cell receptor beta chain is drawn from a study of shared clonotypes between healthy human individuals. Clones were read by immunoSEQ multiplex PCR, and TCRdb kept only the in-frame ones, dropping some. The table has about 380,000 clones, approximately 97% seen once. The CDR3 has 15 amino acids. V lost 6 bases and J lost 4; bases outside the gene matches: 9. The germline V gene has CDR1 MNHEY and CDR2 SVGAGI. The origin of this receptor is a man aged 25 to 40 in good health. The specimen sequenced was memory CD8+ T cells sorted from blood. Subset meaning: CD45RO+ cells pooled with CCR7-negative TemRA cells. The chain combines TRBV6-5 with TRBJ2-7; 10 bases agree with TRBD2. In DNA form, the CDR3 reads TGTGCCAGCAGGCATCTAGCGGGAGTCTTTTACGAGCAGTACTTC. Residues: CASRHLAGVFYEQYF.